This TCR beta chain was recorded in a study of T cells after yellow fever vaccination. The CDR3 runs to 16 residues. Germline CDR1 SEHNR, CDR2 FQNEAQ (reference sequence). V lost 4 bases to trimming and J lost 5 bases, with 17 bases between them. TCRdb processed the 5' RACE reads anew with MiXCR; each CDR3 protein has one entry. Here the sample spans hundreds of thousands of distinct CDR3 sequences, around 12% being singletons. The rearrangement links TRBV7-9 to TRBJ2-2, with D possibly being TRBD2 (6 bases). This sequence originates from a man younger than 45 who received the YFV17D yellow fever vaccine. The material was PBMCs, obtained on the day of the yellow fever booster vaccination. The CDR3 sequence is CASSSGTPGLTGELFF. The CDR3 bases are TGTGCCAGCAGCTCCGGGACTCCGGGGTTGACCGGGGAGCTGTTTTTT.